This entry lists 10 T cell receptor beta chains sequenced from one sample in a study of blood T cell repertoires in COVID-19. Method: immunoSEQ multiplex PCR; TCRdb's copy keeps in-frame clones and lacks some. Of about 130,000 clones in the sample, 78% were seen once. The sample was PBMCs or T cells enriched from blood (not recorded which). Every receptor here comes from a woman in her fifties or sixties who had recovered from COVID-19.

The chain's CDR3 is CASRPTTGHSYEQYF. Here the CDR3 DNA reads TGCGCCAGCCGACCTACGACAGGGCACTCCTACGAGCAGTACTTC. This rearrangement joins TRBV5-1 to TRBJ2-7, with TRBD1 identical over 7 bases. The CDR3 is made up of 15 amino acids. Germline loops: CDR1 SGHRS, CDR2 YFSETQ. Trimming took 7 bases from V and 0 from J; bases not matched to a gene: 10.

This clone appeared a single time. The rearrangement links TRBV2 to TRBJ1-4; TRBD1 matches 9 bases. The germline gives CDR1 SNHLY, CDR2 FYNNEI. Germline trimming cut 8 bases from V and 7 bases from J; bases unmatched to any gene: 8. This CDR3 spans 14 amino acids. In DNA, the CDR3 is TGTGCCAGCCACTTCGGACAGGGGATTGAAAAACTGTTTTTT. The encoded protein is CASHFGQGIEKLFF.

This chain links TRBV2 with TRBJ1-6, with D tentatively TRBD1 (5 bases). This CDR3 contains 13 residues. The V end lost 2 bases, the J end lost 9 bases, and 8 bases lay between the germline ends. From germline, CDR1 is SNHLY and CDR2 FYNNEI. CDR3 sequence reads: CASSEQTVSPLHF. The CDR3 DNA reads TGTGCCAGCAGTGAACAGACAGTTTCACCCCTCCACTTT.

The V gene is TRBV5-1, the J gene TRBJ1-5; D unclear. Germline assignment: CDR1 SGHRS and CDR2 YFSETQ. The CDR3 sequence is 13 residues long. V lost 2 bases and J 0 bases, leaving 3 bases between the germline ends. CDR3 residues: CASSLYSNQPQHF. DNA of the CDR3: TGCGCCAGCAGCTTATATAGCAATCAGCCCCAGCATTTT.

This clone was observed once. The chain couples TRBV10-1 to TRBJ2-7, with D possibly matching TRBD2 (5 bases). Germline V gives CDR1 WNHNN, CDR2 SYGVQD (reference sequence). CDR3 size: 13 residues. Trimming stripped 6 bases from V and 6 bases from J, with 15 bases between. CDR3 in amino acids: CASRRPGSGEQYV. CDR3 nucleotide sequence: TGCGCCAGCAGAAGGCCGGGGAGTGGCGAGCAGTACGTC.

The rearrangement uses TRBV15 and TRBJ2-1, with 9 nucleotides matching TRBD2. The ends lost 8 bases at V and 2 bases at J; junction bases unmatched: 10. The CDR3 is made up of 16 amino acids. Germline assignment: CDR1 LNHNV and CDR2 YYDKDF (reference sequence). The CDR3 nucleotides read TGTGCCACCTCATTGCGGGGGGGCTCAACCTACAATGAGCAGTTCTTC. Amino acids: CATSLRGGSTYNEQFF.

The CDR3, as DNA: TGTGCCAGCAGCTTATCGGGACAGGGGGGCACCATATATTTT. Its protein product is CASSLSGQGGTIYF. The chain couples TRBV7-3 to TRBJ1-3; 11 bases are a match to TRBD1. Germline trimming cut 2 bases from V and 9 bases from J; bases unmatched to any gene: 3. The CDR3 is 14 residues long. Germline CDR1 reads SGHTA; CDR2 reads FQGTGA.

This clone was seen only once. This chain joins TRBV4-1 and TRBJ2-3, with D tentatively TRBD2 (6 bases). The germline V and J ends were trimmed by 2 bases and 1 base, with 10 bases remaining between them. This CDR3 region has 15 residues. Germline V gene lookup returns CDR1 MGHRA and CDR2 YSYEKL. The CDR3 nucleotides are TGCGCCAGCAGCCAACCGGGACTTCGCACAGATACGCAGTATTTT. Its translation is CASSQPGLRTDTQYF.

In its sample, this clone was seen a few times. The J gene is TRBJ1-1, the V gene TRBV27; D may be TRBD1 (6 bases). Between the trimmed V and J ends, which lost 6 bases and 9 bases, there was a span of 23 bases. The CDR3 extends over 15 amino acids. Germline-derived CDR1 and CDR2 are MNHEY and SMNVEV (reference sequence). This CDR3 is CASSRSWGLEFKAFF. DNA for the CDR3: TGTGCCAGCAGCCGCAGTTGGGGGCTGGAGTTTAAAGCTTTCTTT.

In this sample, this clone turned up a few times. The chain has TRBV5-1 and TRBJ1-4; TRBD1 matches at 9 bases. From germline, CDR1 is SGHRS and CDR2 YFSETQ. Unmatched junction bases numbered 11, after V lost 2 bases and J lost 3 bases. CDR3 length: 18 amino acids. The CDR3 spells CASSLSGTGPSANEKLFF. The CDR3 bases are TGCGCCAGCAGCTTATCCGGGACAGGGCCTTCGGCTAATGAAAAACTGTTTTTT.